The T cell receptor beta chain under discussion was sequenced for a study of T cells after yellow fever vaccination. In this sample, this clonotype turned up many times. The antigen is undetermined. Study findings and constraints: On re-exposure, the response was weaker but peaked faster, at day 5 versus 15.

CDR1 is MNHEY, CDR2 SVGAGI, per germline. The CDR3 has 17 amino acids. J lost 5 bases, V lost 2 bases, and 11 bases had no gene match. MiXCR was run by TCRdb on the 5' RACE reads, yielding one entry per CDR3 protein. The data hold around 230,000 distinct CDR3 sequences, with around 6.7% observed a single time. The chain employs TRBV6-5 and TRBJ1-4; 7 bases match TRBD1. The source of this sequence is a man aged 30 to 45 who received the YFV17D yellow fever vaccine. This material consisted of CD4+ T cells sorted from PBMCs, taken on the day of the yellow fever booster vaccination. The DNA for the CDR3 is TGTGCCAGCAGTTACGGAGACAGGGCAGATTTGAATGAAAAACTGTTTTTT. It encodes CASSYGDRADLNEKLFF.